This TCR beta chain derives from a study of a mutant IDH1 vaccine in newly diagnosed glioma. Study context: Vaccination was launched 4-6 weeks after radiotherapy alone, or with temozolomide cycles. Sex among treated patients split roughly 60% male, around 40% female; mean age was approximately 40 years.

With respect to this clone: Its antigen is currently unknown.

The CDR3 is 14 residues long. In germline, CDR1 is SGHDN, CDR2 FVKESK. Trimming took off 2 bases at V and 4 bases at J, with 8 bases between the two ends. TCRdb's copy holds only in-frame clones and misses some; the assay was immunoSEQ multiplex PCR. The repertoire includes tens of thousands of clones, 75% to 90% of them detected once, and about 6% sits in the top ten. The time point was: week 11, during vaccination. Every single dose of the vaccine, 300 ug of mutant IDH1 20-mer peptide, came with topical imiquimod. The sequences come from PBMCs, collected from a glioma patient whose treatment included an IDH1 peptide vaccine. The TCR was taken from a man aged 50 to 59 with glioma. The V gene is TRBV14, the J gene TRBJ1-4; no clear D. In DNA form, the CDR3 reads TGTGCCAGCAGCCAATTCGGGATTAATGAAAAACTGTTTTTT. Amino acid sequence: CASSQFGINEKLFF.